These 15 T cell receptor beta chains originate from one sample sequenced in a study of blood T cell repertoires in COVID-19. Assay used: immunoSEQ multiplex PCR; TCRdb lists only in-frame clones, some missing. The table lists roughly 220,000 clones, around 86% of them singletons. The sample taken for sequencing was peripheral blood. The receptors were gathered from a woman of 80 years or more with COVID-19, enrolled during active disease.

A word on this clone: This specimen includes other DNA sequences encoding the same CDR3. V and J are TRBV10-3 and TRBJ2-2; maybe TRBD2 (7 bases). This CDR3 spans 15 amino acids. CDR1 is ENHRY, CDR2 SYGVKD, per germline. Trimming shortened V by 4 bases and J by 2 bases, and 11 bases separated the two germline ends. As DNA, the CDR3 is TGTGCCATCAGTGGGGGCGGGGGCAACACCGGGGAGCTGTTTTTT. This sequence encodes CAISGGGGNTGELFF.

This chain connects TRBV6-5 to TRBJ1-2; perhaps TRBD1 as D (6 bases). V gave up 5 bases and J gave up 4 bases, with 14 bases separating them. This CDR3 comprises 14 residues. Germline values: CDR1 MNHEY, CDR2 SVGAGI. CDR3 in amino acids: CASSRDTFSYGYTF. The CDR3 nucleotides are TGTGCCAGCAGTCGGGACACCTTCTCCTATGGCTACACCTTC.

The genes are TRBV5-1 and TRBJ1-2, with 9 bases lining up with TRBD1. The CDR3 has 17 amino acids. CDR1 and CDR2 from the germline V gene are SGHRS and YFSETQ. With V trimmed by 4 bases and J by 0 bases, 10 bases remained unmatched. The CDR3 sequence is CASSPLQGASANYGYTF. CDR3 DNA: TGCGCCAGCAGCCCACTACAGGGGGCCTCAGCTAACTATGGCTACACCTTC. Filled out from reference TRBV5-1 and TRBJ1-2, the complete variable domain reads KAGVTQTPRYLIKTRGQQVTLSCSPISGHRSVSWYQQTPGQGLQFLFEYFSETQRNKGNFPGRFSGRQFSNSRSEMNVSTLELGDSALYLCASSPLQGASANYGYTFGSGTRLTVV.

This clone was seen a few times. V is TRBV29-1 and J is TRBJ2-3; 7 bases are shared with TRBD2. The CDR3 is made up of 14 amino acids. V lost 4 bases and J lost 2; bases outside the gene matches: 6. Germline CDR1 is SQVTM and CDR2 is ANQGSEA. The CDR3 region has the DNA TGCAGCGTTGTGGGCGCGGGAGCCACAGATACGCAGTATTTT. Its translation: CSVVGAGATDTQYF.

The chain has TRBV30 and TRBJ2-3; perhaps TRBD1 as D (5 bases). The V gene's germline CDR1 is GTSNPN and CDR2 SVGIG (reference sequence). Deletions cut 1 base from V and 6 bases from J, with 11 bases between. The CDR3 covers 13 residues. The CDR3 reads CAWSGTGVDTQYF. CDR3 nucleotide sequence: TGTGCCTGGAGTGGAACAGGTGTGGATACGCAGTATTTT.

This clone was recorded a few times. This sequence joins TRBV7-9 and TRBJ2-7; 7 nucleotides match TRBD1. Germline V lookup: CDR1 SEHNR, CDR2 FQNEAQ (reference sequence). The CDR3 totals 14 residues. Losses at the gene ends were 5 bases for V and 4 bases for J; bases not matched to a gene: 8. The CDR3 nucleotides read TGTGCCAGCAGCCCGTCCGGGACAGCTTACGAGCAGTACTTC. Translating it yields CASSPSGTAYEQYF.

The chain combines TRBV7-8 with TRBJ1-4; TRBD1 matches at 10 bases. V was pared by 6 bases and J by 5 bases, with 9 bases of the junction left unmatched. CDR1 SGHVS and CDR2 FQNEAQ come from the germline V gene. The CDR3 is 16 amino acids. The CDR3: CASRVGTGAENEKLFF. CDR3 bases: TGTGCCAGCAGGGTTGGGACAGGGGCGGAGAATGAAAAACTGTTTTTT.

CDR3 protein: CASRRYEQSEAFF. The CDR3 bases are TGTGCCAGCAGACGGTACGAACAGAGTGAAGCTTTCTTT. The chain employs TRBV2 and TRBJ1-1; D gene uncertain. Germline V lookup: CDR1 SNHLY, CDR2 FYNNEI. CDR3 length: 13 residues. V shed 6 bases and J shed 7 bases, with 15 bases lying between them.

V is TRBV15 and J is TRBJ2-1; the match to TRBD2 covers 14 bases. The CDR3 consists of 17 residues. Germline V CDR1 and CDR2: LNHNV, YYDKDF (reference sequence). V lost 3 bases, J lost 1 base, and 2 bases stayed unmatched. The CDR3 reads CATSSRLAGGSYNEQFF. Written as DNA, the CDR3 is TGTGCCACCAGCAGCCGACTAGCGGGGGGGTCCTACAATGAGCAGTTCTTC. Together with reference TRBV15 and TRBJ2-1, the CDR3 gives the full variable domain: DAMVIQNPRYQVTQFGKPVTLSCSQTLNHNVMYWYQQKSSQAPKLLFHYYDKDFNNEADTPDNFQSRRPNTSFCFLDIRSPGLGDTAMYLCATSSRLAGGSYNEQFFGPGTRLTVL.

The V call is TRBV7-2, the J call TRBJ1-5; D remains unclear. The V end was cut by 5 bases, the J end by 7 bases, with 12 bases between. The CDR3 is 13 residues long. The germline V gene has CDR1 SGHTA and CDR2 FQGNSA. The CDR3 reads CASSLGRQQPQHF. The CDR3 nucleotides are TGTGCCAGCAGCCTAGGGAGGCAGCAGCCCCAGCATTTT. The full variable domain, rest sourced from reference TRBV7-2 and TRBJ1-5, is GAGVSQSPSNKVTEKGKDVELRCDPISGHTALYWYRQSLGQGLEFLIYFQGNSAPDKSGLPSDRFSAERTGGSVSTLTIQRTQQEDSAVYLCASSLGRQQPQHFGDGTRLSIL.

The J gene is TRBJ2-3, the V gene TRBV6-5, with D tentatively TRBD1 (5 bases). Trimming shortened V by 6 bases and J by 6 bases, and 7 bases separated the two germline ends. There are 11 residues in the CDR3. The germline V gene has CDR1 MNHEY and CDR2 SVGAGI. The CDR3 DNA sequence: TGTGCCAGCAGCAGGGCGGATACGCAGTATTTT. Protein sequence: CASSRADTQYF.

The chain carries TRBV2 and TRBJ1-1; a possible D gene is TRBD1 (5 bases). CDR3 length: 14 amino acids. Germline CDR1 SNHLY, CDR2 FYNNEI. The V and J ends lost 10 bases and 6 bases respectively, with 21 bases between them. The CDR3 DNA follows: TGTGCCACTCGTCTAACCAGGGCTGGGGCTGAAGCTTTCTTT. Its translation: CATRLTRAGAEAFF. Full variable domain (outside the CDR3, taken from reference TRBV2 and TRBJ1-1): EPEVTQTPSHQVTQMGQEVILRCVPISNHLYFYWYRQILGQKVEFLVSFYNNEISEKSEIFDDQFSVERPDGSNFTLKIRSTKLEDSAMYFCATRLTRAGAEAFFGQGTRLTVV.

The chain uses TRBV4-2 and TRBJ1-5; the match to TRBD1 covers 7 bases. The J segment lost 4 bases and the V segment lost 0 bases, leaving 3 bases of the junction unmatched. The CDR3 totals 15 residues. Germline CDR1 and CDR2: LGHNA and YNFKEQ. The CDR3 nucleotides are TGTGCCAGCAGCCAAGAGACAGGGCGGAATCAGCCCCAGCATTTT. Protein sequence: CASSQETGRNQPQHF.

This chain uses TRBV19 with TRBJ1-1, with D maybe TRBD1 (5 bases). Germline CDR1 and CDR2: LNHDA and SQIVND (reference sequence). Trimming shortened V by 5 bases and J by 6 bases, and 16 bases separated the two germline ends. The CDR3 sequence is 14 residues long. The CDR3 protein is CASSPWGEPSEAFF. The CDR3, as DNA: TGTGCCAGTAGTCCCTGGGGGGAACCGTCTGAAGCTTTCTTT.

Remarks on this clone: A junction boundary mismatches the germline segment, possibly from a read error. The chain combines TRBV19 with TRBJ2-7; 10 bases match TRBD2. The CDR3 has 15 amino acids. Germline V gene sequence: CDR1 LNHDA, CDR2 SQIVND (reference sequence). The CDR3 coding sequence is TGTGCCAGTACTCCGACTAGCGGGTACTCCCACGAGCAGTACTTC. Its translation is CASTPTSGYSHEQYF.